The entry below describes one T cell receptor beta chain. What it binds is not known. Only CD45RO-negative cells positively selected for CCR7 counted as naive CD8 cells, so terminally differentiated effector memory CD45RA+ cells were excluded. It was at deep level that the assay was run. TCRdb's table, derived via immunoSEQ multiplex PCR, lists solely in-frame clones and lacks some. In the table there are about 1,800,000 clones, about 94% of which are singletons. This sample is drawn from a study of shared clonotypes between healthy human individuals. Overall study: Donors were a couple of women and a few men aged 18 to 49. Researchers assigned three CD4 naive, three CD4 memory, two CD8 naive and one CD8 memory plate to each donor.

General study findings and limits: Despite large depth, rarefaction showed incomplete sorted-subset sequencing.

CDR3 length: 16 residues. V was cut by 4 bases and J by 1 base, with 17 bases left in between. The germline gives CDR1 WSHSY, CDR2 SAAADI. This receptor was obtained from a man aged 18 to 29 in good health. Sequencing was carried out using naive CD8+ T cells sorted from blood. The genes are TRBV10-2 and TRBJ2-7; tentative D call: TRBD2 (5 bases). The CDR3 sequence is CASSVSPSGHSYEQYF. CDR3 nucleotides: TGCGCCAGCAGTGTTTCCCCCAGCGGCCATTCCTACGAGCAGTACTTC.